This TCR beta chain was identified in a study of T-cell reconstitution after alpha-beta-depleted transplantation in children. Trimming removed 10 bases at V and 0 bases at J, with 12 bases between. This CDR3 has 14 amino acids. The germline V gene has CDR1 ENHRY and CDR2 SYGVKD. Unique molecular identifiers were used to barcode this TCRbeta library. TCRdb re-analysed the PCR reads in MiXCR, keeping a single row per CDR3 protein. The table lists around 600,000 distinct CDR3 sequences, approximately 16% of them singletons. The TCR sequence derives from a human donor who donated a stem cell graft to a child with acute myeloid leukemia. The rearrangement joins TRBV10-3 to TRBJ2-2; weak D call: TRBD2 (6 bases). The specimen was PBMCs from the stem cell graft donor, collected from the stem cell graft. In nucleotides, the CDR3 is TGTGCCACAGGGACTGGCGCGAACACCGGGGAGCTGTTTTTT. It codes for CATGTGANTGELFF.